This T cell receptor beta chain appears in the sequencing data of a study of blood T cell repertoires in COVID-19. On the study more broadly: Specimens from acute and convalescent COVID-19 originated in the United States, Italy and Spain. Nucleic acid was either cDNA or gDNA, and it came from T cells, B-cell-depleted T cells, or PBMCs.

Germline CDR1 reads MNHEY; CDR2 reads SVGAGI. The length of the CDR3 is 16 residues. Trimming removed 0 bases at V and 4 bases at J, with 15 bases between. The method was immunoSEQ multiplex PCR; TCRdb's version includes in-frame clones alone and lacks a portion of them. Of some 200,000 clones in the sample, around 94% were seen once. Sequences were obtained from peripheral blood. The receptor's source is a man aged 25-45 years with COVID-19, enrolled during active disease. The chain uses TRBV6-5 and TRBJ1-2; D ambiguous. CDR3 amino acids: CASSYSGNSWSYGYTF. CDR3 DNA: TGTGCCAGCAGTTACTCGGGCAACTCTTGGTCCTATGGCTACACCTTC.